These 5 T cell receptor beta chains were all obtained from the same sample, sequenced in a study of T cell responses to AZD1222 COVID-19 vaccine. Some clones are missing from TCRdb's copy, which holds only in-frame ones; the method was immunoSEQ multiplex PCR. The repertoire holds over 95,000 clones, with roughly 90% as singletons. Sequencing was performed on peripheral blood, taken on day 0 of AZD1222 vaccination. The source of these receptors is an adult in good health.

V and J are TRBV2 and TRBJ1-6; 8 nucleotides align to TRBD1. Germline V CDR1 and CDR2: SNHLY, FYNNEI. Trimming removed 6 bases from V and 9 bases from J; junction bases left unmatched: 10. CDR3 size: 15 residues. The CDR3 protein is CASRESTGDLSPLHF. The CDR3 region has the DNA TGTGCCAGCAGAGAATCGACAGGGGATCTTTCACCCCTCCACTTT.

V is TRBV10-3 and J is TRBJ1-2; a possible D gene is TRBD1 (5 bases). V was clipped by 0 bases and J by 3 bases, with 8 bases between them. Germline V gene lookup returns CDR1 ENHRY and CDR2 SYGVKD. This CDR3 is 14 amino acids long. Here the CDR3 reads CAISESPTDYGYTF. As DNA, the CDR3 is TGTGCCATCAGTGAGTCACCGACAGACTATGGCTACACCTTC.

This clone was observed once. Written as DNA, the CDR3 is TGTGCCAGCAGCCTCCTGCAAGGACACTACAATGAGCAGTTCTTC. This encodes CASSLLQGHYNEQFF. The V gene is TRBV3-1 (or the pseudogene TRBV3-2), the J gene TRBJ2-1; maybe TRBD1 (5 bases). V was shortened by 4 bases and J by 3 bases, with 13 bases between the two germline ends. The germline V gene has CDR1 LGHDT and CDR2 YNNKEL (reference sequence). The CDR3 is 15 residues long.

CDR3 sequence reads: CASSAKGLAGAYNEQFF. In DNA, the CDR3 is TGTGCCAGTAGTGCGAAGGGACTAGCGGGGGCCTACAATGAGCAGTTCTTC. The V gene is TRBV19, the J gene TRBJ2-1; TRBD2 matches at 14 bases. Trimming removed 5 bases from V and 2 bases from J; junction bases left unmatched: 5. This CDR3 has 17 amino acids. Germline lookup yields CDR1 LNHDA and CDR2 SQIVND (reference sequence).

CDR3 DNA: TGCGCCAGCAGCACATATAGCAATCAGCCCCAGCATTTT. Amino acid sequence: CASSTYSNQPQHF. The rearrangement links TRBV5-1 to TRBJ1-5; no clear D gene. Trimming took off 4 bases at V and 0 bases at J, with 5 bases between the two ends. Germline CDR1 and CDR2: SGHRS and YFSETQ. The CDR3 covers 13 residues.